This T cell receptor beta chain is from a study of regulatory T cells in long-lasting Graves disease. This sample's time point: persistent/refractory GD, antithyroid drugs over 5 years with positive TRAb. Following extraction of RNA from PBMCs, that RNA was used to make the TCR library. Unmatched junction bases numbered 16, after V lost 11 bases and J lost 1 base. Germline CDR1 and CDR2: SNHLY and FYNNEI. The CDR3 contains 17 residues. A note on this clonotype: Its antigen is undetermined.

Study observations and caveats: A greater number of public clonotypes (approximately 2,700) was shared by persistent patients than by new patients (roughly 880). Persistent disease was characterized by preferential usage of TRBV28, TRBJ1-2 and TRBJ2-5. Thyroid tissue was not sampled; only peripheral blood was. The study found lower TCR diversity in persistent Graves' patients than in newly diagnosed ones.

For TCR beta, libraries came from iRepertoire HTBI primers and Arm-PCR of CDR3 regions. TCRdb re-called the multiplex PCR reads through MiXCR, storing one row per CDR3 protein. The table records around 500,000 distinct CDR3 sequences, around 21% of them present only once. This clonotype originated in a female donor with Graves disease. Sample: peripheral blood mononuclear cells (PBMCs), taken when the disease was refractory, from a patient treated with antithyroid drugs. The chain couples TRBV2 to TRBJ2-2; TRBD1 matches at 7 bases. In nucleotides, the CDR3 is TGTGCCTCCAGCCCGGGTAGGGGGCTCTTGAACACCGGGGAGCTGTTTTTT. Translation gives CASSPGRGLLNTGELFF.